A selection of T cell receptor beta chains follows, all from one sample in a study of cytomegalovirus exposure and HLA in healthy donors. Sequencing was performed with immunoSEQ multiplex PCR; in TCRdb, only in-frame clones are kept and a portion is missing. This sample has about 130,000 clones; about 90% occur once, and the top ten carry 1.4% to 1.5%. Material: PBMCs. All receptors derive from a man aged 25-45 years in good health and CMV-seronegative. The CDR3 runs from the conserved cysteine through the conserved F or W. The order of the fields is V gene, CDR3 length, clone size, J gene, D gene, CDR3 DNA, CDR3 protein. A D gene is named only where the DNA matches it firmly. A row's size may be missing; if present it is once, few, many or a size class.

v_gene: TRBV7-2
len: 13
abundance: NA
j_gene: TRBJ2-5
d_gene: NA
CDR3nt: TGTGCCAGCAGTGACTTTATCCAAGAGACCCAGTACTTC
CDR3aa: CASSDFIQETQYF

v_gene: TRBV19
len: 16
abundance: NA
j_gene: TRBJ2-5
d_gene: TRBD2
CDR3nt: TGTGCCAGTAGTCCTCTACTAGCGGGGTTCCTGAGCGCCCAGTACTTC
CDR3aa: CASSPLLAGFLSAQYF

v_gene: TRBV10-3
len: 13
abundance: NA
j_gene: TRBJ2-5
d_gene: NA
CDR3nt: TGTGCCATCAGTCGCGGGGTAGGGGAGACCCAGTACTTC
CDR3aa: CAISRGVGETQYF

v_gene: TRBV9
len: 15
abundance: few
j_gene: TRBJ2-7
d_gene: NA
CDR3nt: TGTGCCAGCAGCCCACAAACTTCACAGCCCGGCGAGCAGTACTTC
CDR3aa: CASSPQTSQPGEQYF

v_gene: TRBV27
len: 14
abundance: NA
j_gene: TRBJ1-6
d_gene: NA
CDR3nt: TGTGCCAGCAGTACCAGGGGCCATAATTCACCCCTCCACTTT
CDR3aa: CASSTRGHNSPLHF

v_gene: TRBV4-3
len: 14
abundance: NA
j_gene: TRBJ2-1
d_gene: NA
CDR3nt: TGCGCCAGCAGCCAAGTCGGTAACTACAATGAGCAGTTCTTC
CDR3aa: CASSQVGNYNEQFF

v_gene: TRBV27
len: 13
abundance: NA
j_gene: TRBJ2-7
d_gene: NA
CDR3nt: TGTGCCAGCAGTTTCGGCAGGTTCTACGAGCAGTACTTC
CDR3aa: CASSFGRFYEQYF

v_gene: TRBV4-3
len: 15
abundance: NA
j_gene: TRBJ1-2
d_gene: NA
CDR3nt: TGCGCCAGCAGCCAAGTTTCCGGGAATTGGGGAGGCTACACCTTC
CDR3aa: CASSQVSGNWGGYTF

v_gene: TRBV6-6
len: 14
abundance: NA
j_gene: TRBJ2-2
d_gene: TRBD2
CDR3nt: TGTGCCAGCAGTTACGCGGGAGGAACCGGGGAGCTGTTTTTT
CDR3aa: CASSYAGGTGELFF

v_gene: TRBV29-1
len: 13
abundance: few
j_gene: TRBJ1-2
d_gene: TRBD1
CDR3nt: TGCAGCGCGAGCACGACAGGGAACTATGGCTACACCTTC
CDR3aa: CSASTTGNYGYTF

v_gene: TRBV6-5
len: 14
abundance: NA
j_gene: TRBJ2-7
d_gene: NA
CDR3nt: TGTGCCAGCAGGGGAGAGGCTAGCTCCTACGAGCAGTACTTC
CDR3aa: CASRGEASSYEQYF

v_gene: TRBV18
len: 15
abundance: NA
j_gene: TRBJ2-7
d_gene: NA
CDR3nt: TGTGCCAGCACTGTGGGCCCTAAGCCAATATACGAGCAGTACTTC
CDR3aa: CASTVGPKPIYEQYF

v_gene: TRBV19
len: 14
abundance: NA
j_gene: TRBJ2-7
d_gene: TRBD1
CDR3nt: TGTGCCTTCGCGACCGGGACAGGGGGTGAGGAGCAGTACTTC
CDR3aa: CAFATGTGGEEQYF

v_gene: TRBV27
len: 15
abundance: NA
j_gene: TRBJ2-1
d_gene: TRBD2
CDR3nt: TGTGCCAGCAGTTTAGCGGGAGGGCCGACAAATGAGCAGTTCTTC
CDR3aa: CASSLAGGPTNEQFF

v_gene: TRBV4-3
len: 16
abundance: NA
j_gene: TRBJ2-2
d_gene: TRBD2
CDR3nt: TGCGCCAGCAGCTATAGCGGGAGGCCAAACACCGGGGAGCTGTTTTTT
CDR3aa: CASSYSGRPNTGELFF

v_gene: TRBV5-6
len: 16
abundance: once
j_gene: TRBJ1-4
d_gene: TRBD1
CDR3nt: TGTGCCAGCAGCCCAGACAGGGGGATCACTAATGAAAAACTGTTTTTT
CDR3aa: CASSPDRGITNEKLFF

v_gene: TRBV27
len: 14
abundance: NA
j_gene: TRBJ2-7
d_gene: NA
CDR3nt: TGTGCCAGCACCCCTTCCAGAGGGAACTACGAGCAGTACTTC
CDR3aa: CASTPSRGNYEQYF

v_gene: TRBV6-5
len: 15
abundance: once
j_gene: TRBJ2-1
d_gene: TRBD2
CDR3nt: TGTGCCAGCAGTTACGAGTCGGGGGGGTGGAATGAGCAGTTCTTC
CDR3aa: CASSYESGGWNEQFF

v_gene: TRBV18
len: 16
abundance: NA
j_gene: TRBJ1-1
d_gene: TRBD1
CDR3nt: TGTGCCAGCTCCTCCCCGGGACAGGGGTACGACACTGAAGCTTTCTTT
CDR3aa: CASSSPGQGYDTEAFF

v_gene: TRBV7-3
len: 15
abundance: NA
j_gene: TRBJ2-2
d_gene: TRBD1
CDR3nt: TGTGCCAGCAGCCCAAGCAGGGGGTCTGGCGGGGAGCTGTTTTTT
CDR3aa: CASSPSRGSGGELFF

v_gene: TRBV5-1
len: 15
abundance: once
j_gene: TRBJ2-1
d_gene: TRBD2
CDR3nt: TGCGCCAGCAAGTCAGGGACTAGCGGGAGTCTAGGGCAGTTCTTC
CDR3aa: CASKSGTSGSLGQFF

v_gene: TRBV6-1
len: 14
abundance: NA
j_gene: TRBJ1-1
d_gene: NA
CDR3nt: TGTGCCAGCAGTGAAGTCTGGGCAAGGGGCGACGATTTCTTT
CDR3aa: CASSEVWARGDDFF